One sample yielded the 9 T cell receptor beta chains listed below, sequenced in a study of blood T cell repertoires in COVID-19. This table comes from immunoSEQ multiplex PCR, and its TCRdb copy is limited to in-frame clones, with some not included. The repertoire includes approximately 170,000 clones, more than 70% of them detected once, and 5% to 6% sits in the top ten. Sequenced sample: PBMCs or T cells enriched from blood (not recorded which). All receptors come from a man aged 35-49 years who had recovered from COVID-19.

The chain recombines TRBV6-6 with TRBJ1-2; no definite D call. This CDR3 contains 15 residues. Trimming cost V 2 bases and J 0 bases, with 10 bases left between them. The germline V gene encodes CDR1 MNHNY and CDR2 SVGAGI (reference sequence). The CDR3 reads CASSYPAGTNYGYTF. The CDR3 region has the DNA TGTGCCAGCAGTTACCCAGCAGGTACTAACTATGGCTACACCTTC.

The sample holds many counts of this clone. The V gene is TRBV2, the J gene TRBJ1-2, with 7 bases identical to TRBD1. This CDR3 is built from 14 residues. The J segment lost 4 bases and the V segment lost 6 bases, leaving 8 bases of the junction unmatched. The V gene's germline CDR1 is SNHLY and CDR2 FYNNEI. The chain's CDR3 is CASSKGDRSYGYTF. For the CDR3, the DNA is TGTGCCAGCAGCAAAGGGGACAGATCCTATGGCTACACCTTC. Full variable domain (remainder filled in from reference TRBV2 and TRBJ1-2): EPEVTQTPSHQVTQMGQEVILRCVPISNHLYFYWYRQILGQKVEFLVSFYNNEISEKSEIFDDQFSVERPDGSNFTLKIRSTKLEDSAMYFCASSKGDRSYGYTFGSGTRLTVV.

This clone was counted a few times. The chain links TRBV19 to TRBJ1-6, with D possibly matching TRBD1 (5 bases). The ends were cut back, 7 bases at V and 10 bases at J, with 20 bases in the middle. The CDR3 runs 15 residues. Germline CDR1 LNHDA, CDR2 SQIVND (reference sequence). This CDR3 is CASNPSVRGLSPLHF. DNA for the CDR3: TGTGCCAGTAACCCATCCGTGAGGGGACTCTCACCCCTCCACTTT.

This chain links TRBV27 with TRBJ2-1, with TRBD2 matching 15 bases. J was trimmed by 3 bases and V by 5 bases; bases with no gene match: 5. The CDR3 runs 17 residues. CDR1 MNHEY and CDR2 SMNVEV come from the germline V gene (reference sequence). The CDR3 nucleotides are TGTGCCAGCAGTCCGGGACTAGCGGGGGGCCGCTACAATGAGCAGTTCTTC. This gives the protein CASSPGLAGGRYNEQFF.

The sample holds a few counts of this clone. This chain joins TRBV7-9 and TRBJ1-5; a possible D gene is TRBD1 (6 bases). The CDR3 contains 15 residues. In germline, CDR1 is SEHNR, CDR2 FQNEAQ (reference sequence). Trimming removed 2 bases from V and 4 bases from J, with 12 bases in between. The CDR3 reads CASSLQDSGNQPQHF. CDR3 DNA sequence: TGTGCCAGCAGCTTACAGGACAGTGGAAATCAGCCCCAGCATTTT.

The V gene is TRBV30, the J gene TRBJ2-3, with 12 positions matching TRBD2. Germline V gene lookup returns CDR1 GTSNPN and CDR2 SVGIG (reference sequence). Trimming removed 2 bases from V and 4 bases from J; junction bases left unmatched: 1. CDR3 length: 14 amino acids. CDR3 loop: CAWSLAGGPDTQYF. The CDR3 DNA is TGTGCCTGGAGTCTAGCGGGGGGGCCAGATACGCAGTATTTT.

This sequence joins TRBV2 and TRBJ1-2; weak D call: TRBD1 (6 bases). Trimming cost V 3 bases and J 3 bases, with 11 bases left between them. Germline CDR1 reads SNHLY; CDR2 reads FYNNEI. The CDR3 has 14 amino acids. CDR3 coding DNA: TGTGCCAGCAGTGAGGGGGGGCTTTACTATGGCTACACCTTC. Protein sequence: CASSEGGLYYGYTF.

The rearrangement links TRBV5-1 to TRBJ2-5, with D possibly being TRBD1 (6 bases). The CDR3 runs 14 residues. Between the trimmed V and J ends, which lost 4 bases and 2 bases, there was a span of 12 bases. Germline assignment: CDR1 SGHRS and CDR2 YFSETQ. CDR3 sequence reads: CASSARTVQETQYF. The CDR3 region has the DNA TGCGCCAGCAGCGCTAGGACAGTACAAGAGACCCAGTACTTC.

The J gene is TRBJ2-3, the V gene TRBV7-8; 11 bases agree with TRBD2. After removal of 8 bases from V and 1 base from J, the junction contained 5 bases not matched to a gene. The germline CDR1 and CDR2 sequences are SGHVS and FQNEAQ. The CDR3 runs to 15 residues. For the CDR3, the DNA is TGTGCCAGCGGGATAGCGGGGGGGCGCACAGATACGCAGTATTTT. Translated, it gives CASGIAGGRTDTQYF.